These 29 T cell receptor beta chains were sequenced from one sample in a study of graft-versus-host responses after intestinal transplantation. The repertoire was sequenced with immunoSEQ multiplex PCR; TCRdb's copy has only in-frame clones and lacks some. The table records fewer than 25,000 clones, about 40% of them present only once. The material was alloreactive CD4+ T cells from a mixed lymphocyte reaction culture, obtained before intestinal transplant. Specified subset: CFSE-low proliferating T cells sorted from approximately six-day pre-transplant mixed lymphocyte reaction (GvH or HvG direction). These receptors were taken from a human patient who received an intestinal transplant.

This sequence joins TRBV7-6 and TRBJ2-7; 11 positions agree with TRBD2. This CDR3 region has 14 residues. Germline values: CDR1 SGHVS, CDR2 FNYEAQ. V was clipped by 8 bases and J by 4 bases; unmatched bases: 7. CDR3 bases: TGTGCCAGCTCGTTAGCGGGAGGGCCATACGAGCAGTACTTC. This translates into CASSLAGGPYEQYF.

There are a few counts of this clone. The gene calls are TRBV9 and TRBJ2-5, with D unresolved. CDR1 and CDR2 (germline): SGDLS, YYNGEE. Trimming removed 0 bases from V and 2 bases from J, with 8 bases in between. The CDR3 is 14 amino acids. The DNA of the CDR3 is TGTGCCAGCAGCGTAGATCCGTTACAAGAGACCCAGTACTTC. Residues: CASSVDPLQETQYF.

The rearrangement joins TRBV27 to TRBJ2-1; TRBD2 agrees at 9 bases. Germline trimming cut 5 bases from V and 5 bases from J; bases unmatched to any gene: 16. CDR1 MNHEY and CDR2 SMNVEV come from the germline V gene (reference sequence). The CDR3 length is 18 residues. The CDR3 DNA reads as TGTGCCAGCAGTCCCGTACCCTTCGCGGGAGGGCCCAACAATGAGCAGTTCTTC. Translation: CASSPVPFAGGPNNEQFF.

This clone was recorded a few times. The chain uses TRBV19 and TRBJ2-3; the match to TRBD1 covers 8 bases. V lost 10 bases, J lost 1 base, and 4 bases stayed unmatched. The CDR3 totals 13 residues. Germline loops: CDR1 LNHDA, CDR2 SQIVND (reference sequence). The CDR3 loop is CATRQGRTDTQYF. CDR3 sequence (DNA): TGTGCCACCAGACAGGGGCGCACAGATACGCAGTATTTT. The complete variable domain, with remaining parts taken from reference TRBV19 and TRBJ2-3, reads DGGITQSPKYLFRKEGQNVTLSCEQNLNHDAMYWYRQDPGQGLRLIYYSQIVNDFQKGDIAEGYSVSREKKESFPLTVTSAQKNPTAFYLCATRQGRTDTQYFGPGTRLTVL.

This clone was picked up a small number of times. The gene calls are TRBV16 and TRBJ2-3; D remains unclear. Germline loops: CDR1 KGHSY, CDR2 FQNENV. Trimming shortened V by 3 bases and J by 0 bases, and 10 bases separated the two germline ends. The CDR3 has 15 amino acids. As DNA, the CDR3 is TGTGCCAGCAGCCATACCAGGCCCAGCACAGATACGCAGTATTTT. It yields the protein CASSHTRPSTDTQYF.

The chain is built from TRBV30 and TRBJ1-5, with 10 bases aligning to TRBD1. Germline trimming cut 3 bases from V and 5 bases from J; bases unmatched to any gene: 1. CDR3 length: 13 residues. Germline lookup yields CDR1 GTSNPN and CDR2 SVGIG (reference sequence). Here the CDR3 reads CAWRGQGHQPQHF. The CDR3, as DNA: TGTGCCTGGAGGGGACAGGGGCATCAGCCCCAGCATTTT. Full variable domain (outside the CDR3, taken from reference TRBV30 and TRBJ1-5): SQTIHQWPATLVQPVGSPLSLECTVEGTSNPNLYWYRQAAGRGLQLLFYSVGIGQISSEVPQNLSASRPQDRQFILSSKKLLLSDSGFYLCAWRGQGHQPQHFGDGTRLSIL.

Turning to this clone: A junction end diverges from the germline sequence, so it may reflect a read error. The chain joins TRBV19 to TRBJ1-5, with 8 bases identical to TRBD1. The CDR3 has 18 residues. CDR1 is LNHDA and CDR2 is SQIVND in the germline V gene (reference sequence). This CDR3 reads CVSSSPPGGFRGNQPQHF. CDR3 nucleotide sequence: TGTGTCAGTAGTTCGCCGCCAGGGGGCTTCCGTGGCAATCAGCCCCAGCATTTT.

The chain uses TRBV14 and TRBJ1-6; no definite D call. The CDR3 length is 17 residues. Between the trimmed V and J ends, which lost 4 bases and 6 bases, there was a span of 19 bases. Germline CDR1 SGHDN, CDR2 FVKESK. CDR3 sequence: CASSPSTAGLLNSPLHF. Here the CDR3 DNA reads TGTGCCAGCAGCCCGTCCACGGCGGGCCTCCTTAATTCACCCCTCCACTTT.

V usage is TRBV6-5 and J usage is TRBJ2-7; D is perhaps TRBD2 (5 bases). In germline, CDR1 is MNHEY, CDR2 SVGAGI. The CDR3 is 13 amino acids. V was cut by 2 bases and J by 3 bases, with 8 bases left in between. The CDR3 spells CASSYRTGYEQYF. The CDR3, as DNA: TGTGCCAGCAGTTACCGGACTGGCTACGAGCAGTACTTC.

The chain is built from TRBV10-3 and TRBJ2-7; D is unresolved. The germline V gene has CDR1 ENHRY and CDR2 SYGVKD. The CDR3 has 13 residues. Between the trimmed V and J ends, which lost 4 bases and 1 base, there was a span of 8 bases. CDR3 sequence reads: CAISVPGSYEQYF. CDR3 sequence (DNA): TGTGCCATCAGTGTTCCAGGATCCTACGAGCAGTACTTC.

The chain is built from TRBV6-5 and TRBJ2-1; 10 bases are a match to TRBD1. The trim removed 0 bases at V and 8 bases at J, leaving 4 bases unmatched. Germline values: CDR1 MNHEY, CDR2 SVGAGI. This CDR3 is built from 15 residues. CDR3 region: CASSYSGTGVYEQFF. CDR3 bases: TGTGCCAGCAGTTACTCCGGGACAGGGGTATATGAGCAGTTCTTC.

This rearrangement joins TRBV20-1 to TRBJ1-1; no reliable D call. The V gene lost 5 bases and the J gene lost 3 bases, with 7 bases spanning the gap. The CDR3 extends over 11 amino acids. Germline CDR1 and CDR2: DFQATT and SNEGSKA (reference sequence). CDR3 DNA sequence: TGCAGTGCTCCACGGTACACTGAAGCTTTCTTT. Protein: CSAPRYTEAFF.

The chain recombines TRBV11-1 with TRBJ1-6; TRBD1 matches at 7 bases. CDR1 and CDR2 (germline): SGHAT, FQDESV (reference sequence). The J segment lost 7 bases and the V segment lost 5 bases, leaving 2 bases of the junction unmatched. This CDR3 has 13 residues. CDR3 DNA: TGTGCCAGCAGCCGACAGGGAAATTCACCCCTCCACTTT. This sequence encodes CASSRQGNSPLHF.

The chain couples TRBV25-1 to TRBJ1-1, with D unresolved. The CDR3 spans 12 residues. The germline V and J ends were trimmed by 7 bases and 5 bases, with 11 bases remaining between them. Germline CDR1 MGHDK, CDR2 SYGVNS. The CDR3 here is CASIHSTTEAFF. CDR3 in DNA: TGTGCCAGCATCCACAGTACGACTGAAGCTTTCTTT. Full variable domain (rest looked up from reference TRBV25-1 and TRBJ1-1): EADIYQTPRYLVIGTGKKITLECSQTMGHDKMYWYQQDPGMELHLIHYSYGVNSTEKGDLSSESTVSRIRTEHFPLTLESARPSHTSQYLCASIHSTTEAFFGQGTRLTVV.

The J gene is TRBJ2-2, the V gene TRBV5-1, with D perhaps TRBD1 (6 bases). The CDR3 extends over 15 amino acids. Trimming stripped 4 bases from V and 1 base from J, with 11 bases between. The V gene's germline CDR1 is SGHRS and CDR2 YFSETQ. The CDR3 here is CASSPQTGNTGELFF. As DNA, the CDR3 is TGCGCCAGCAGCCCGCAGACAGGGAACACCGGGGAGCTGTTTTTT.

This rearrangement joins TRBV27 to TRBJ1-4, with 8 nucleotides matching TRBD1. The CDR3 is 15 amino acids. The germline V gene has CDR1 MNHEY and CDR2 SMNVEV (reference sequence). After removal of 6 bases from V and 5 bases from J, the junction contained 8 bases not matched to a gene. This chain's CDR3 is CASRNAGGHNEKLFF. In DNA form, the CDR3 reads TGTGCCAGCAGAAACGCAGGGGGCCACAATGAAAAACTGTTTTTT.

The chain carries TRBV27 and TRBJ2-2, with TRBD2 matching over 7 bases. The ends lost 5 bases at V and 2 bases at J; junction bases unmatched: 8. Per the germline V gene, CDR1 is MNHEY and CDR2 is SMNVEV (reference sequence). The CDR3 length is 16 residues. This chain's CDR3 is CASSRAGVFNTGELFF. The CDR3 DNA reads TGTGCCAGCAGTCGGGCGGGAGTTTTTAACACCGGGGAGCTGTTTTTT.

The V call is TRBV11-2, the J call TRBJ1-1; D perhaps matches TRBD1 (5 bases). Trimming cost V 2 bases and J 5 bases, with 18 bases left between them. The germline V gene encodes CDR1 SGHAT and CDR2 FQNNGV. CDR3 length: 16 amino acids. The CDR3 nucleotides are TGTGCCAGCAGCTTATCCTACGTGGCAGCAGGGACTGAAGCTTTCTTT. The encoded protein is CASSLSYVAAGTEAFF.

This sequence joins TRBV4-1 and TRBJ2-7, with TRBD1 matching over 7 bases. This CDR3 has 17 residues. V shed 3 bases and J 3 bases; nucleotides not matched to a gene: 14. Germline CDR1 reads MGHRA; CDR2 reads YSYEKL. CDR3 nucleotides: TGCGCCAGCAGCCAGTCGACAGGGCCCTATGGGAACTACGAGCAGTACTTC. Its protein product is CASSQSTGPYGNYEQYF.

This clone has just a few counts. In DNA form, the CDR3 reads TGTGCCATCAGCGAGCAGGGGTACGAGCAGTACTTC. Amino acid sequence: CAISEQGYEQYF. The chain uses TRBV10-3 and TRBJ2-7, with D tentatively TRBD1 (6 bases). The CDR3 loop spans 12 amino acids. The V and J ends lost 6 bases and 4 bases respectively, with 10 bases between them. Germline V gives CDR1 ENHRY, CDR2 SYGVKD.

The chain is built from TRBV5-1 and TRBJ2-2; 12 bases agree with TRBD1. Germline CDR1 is SGHRS and CDR2 is YFSETQ. The J segment lost 0 bases and the V segment lost 3 bases, leaving 6 bases of the junction unmatched. The length of the CDR3 is 18 residues. CDR3 sequence reads: CASSWVGQGAANTGELFF. CDR3 DNA sequence: TGCGCCAGCAGCTGGGTGGGACAGGGGGCGGCGAACACCGGGGAGCTGTTTTTT.

CDR3 bases: TGTGCCAGCAGCTTAGTTGCGGGAGGCTGGGAGACCCAGTACTTC. It yields the protein CASSLVAGGWETQYF. V gene TRBV7-2 combines with J gene TRBJ2-5; 8 nucleotides line up with TRBD2. Germline loops: CDR1 SGHTA, CDR2 FQGNSA. The CDR3 is made up of 15 amino acids. J was trimmed by 5 bases and V by 1 base; bases with no gene match: 6.

This clone was counted only a few times. The V gene is TRBV2, the J gene TRBJ1-6, with D maybe TRBD1 (6 bases). The CDR3 length is 14 residues. The germline gives CDR1 SNHLY, CDR2 FYNNEI. Trimming removed 7 bases at V and 7 bases at J, with 14 bases between. CDR3 in amino acids: CASTTGYGNSPLHF. CDR3 nucleotide sequence: TGTGCCAGCACCACAGGGTACGGAAATTCACCCCTCCACTTT.

CDR3 protein: CASSWGLAGSSYEQYF. The CDR3 DNA reads TGTGCCAGCAGCTGGGGACTAGCGGGTAGCTCCTACGAGCAGTACTTC. V usage is TRBV7-8 and J usage is TRBJ2-7; 12 positions agree with TRBD2. CDR1 is SGHVS and CDR2 is FQNEAQ in the germline V gene. With 4 bases clipped from V and 0 bases from J, the junction kept 4 bases outside the gene matches. The CDR3 has 16 amino acids. Full variable domain (missing parts from reference TRBV7-8 and TRBJ2-7): GAGVSQSPRYKVAKRGQDVALRCDPISGHVSLFWYQQALGQGPEFLTYFQNEAQLDKSGLPSDRFFAERPEGSVSTLKIQRTQQEDSAVYLCASSWGLAGSSYEQYFGPGTRLTVT.

The sample holds a few counts of this clone. V and J are TRBV2 and TRBJ2-3; D remains unclear. Trimming left V 4 bases short and J 6 bases short, with 14 bases between. Germline V gene sequence: CDR1 SNHLY, CDR2 FYNNEI. The CDR3 runs to 14 residues. In DNA, the CDR3 is TGTGCCAGCAGTGGCTCTTCTATCAGGGATACGCAGTATTTT. It encodes CASSGSSIRDTQYF.

The J gene is TRBJ2-7, the V gene TRBV7-2, with D perhaps matching TRBD2 (5 bases). With 1 base removed from V and 6 bases from J, the gap between germline ends came to 13 bases. The CDR3 has 14 amino acids. From germline, CDR1 is SGHTA and CDR2 FQGNSA. This chain's CDR3 is CASSLGWPAGEQYF. CDR3 DNA sequence: TGTGCCAGCAGCTTAGGTTGGCCTGCGGGCGAGCAGTACTTC.

This chain joins TRBV6-1 and TRBJ1-2, with D possibly matching TRBD1 (5 bases). CDR3 length equals 14 residues. The V end was cut by 3 bases, the J end by 8 bases, with 16 bases between. Germline V gene sequence: CDR1 MNHNS, CDR2 SASEGT. CDR3 coding DNA: TGTGCCAGCAGTGATTTTTCCAGGGTCGACGGCTACACCTTC. Protein product: CASSDFSRVDGYTF.

The chain employs TRBV7-6 and TRBJ2-3; 7 bases map to TRBD2. Germline V lookup: CDR1 SGHVS, CDR2 FNYEAQ. J gave up 3 bases and V 2 bases, and 5 bases lay outside the gene matches. The CDR3 consists of 15 residues. Here the CDR3 reads CASSLSAGATDTQYF. CDR3 sequence (DNA): TGTGCCAGCAGCTTATCGGCGGGAGCGACAGATACGCAGTATTTT. Together with reference TRBV7-6 and TRBJ2-3, the CDR3 gives the full variable domain: GAGVSQSPRYKVTKRGQDVALRCDPISGHVSLYWYRQALGQGPEFLTYFNYEAQQDKSGLPNDRFSAERPEGSISTLTIQRTEQRDSAMYRCASSLSAGATDTQYFGPGTRLTVL.

V and J are TRBV28 and TRBJ2-3; TRBD2 might be the D (6 bases). V was shortened by 3 bases and J by 4 bases, with 8 bases between the two germline ends. The germline V gene encodes CDR1 MDHEN and CDR2 SYDVKM. The CDR3 is 13 amino acids. The CDR3 region is CASSFTSSDTQYF. The CDR3 region has the DNA TGTGCCAGCAGTTTTACTAGCTCAGATACGCAGTATTTT.